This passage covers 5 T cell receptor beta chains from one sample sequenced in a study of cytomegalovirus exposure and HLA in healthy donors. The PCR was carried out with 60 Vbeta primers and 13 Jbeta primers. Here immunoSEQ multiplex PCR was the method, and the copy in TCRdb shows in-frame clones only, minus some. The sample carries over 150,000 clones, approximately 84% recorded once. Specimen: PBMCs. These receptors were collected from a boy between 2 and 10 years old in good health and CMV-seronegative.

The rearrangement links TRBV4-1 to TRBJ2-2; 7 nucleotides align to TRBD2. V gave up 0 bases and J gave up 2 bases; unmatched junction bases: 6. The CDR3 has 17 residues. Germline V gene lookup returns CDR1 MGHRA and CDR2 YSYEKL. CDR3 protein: CASSQDGTGGNTGELFF. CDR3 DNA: TGCGCCAGCAGCCAAGATGGCACGGGAGGTAACACCGGGGAGCTGTTTTTT.

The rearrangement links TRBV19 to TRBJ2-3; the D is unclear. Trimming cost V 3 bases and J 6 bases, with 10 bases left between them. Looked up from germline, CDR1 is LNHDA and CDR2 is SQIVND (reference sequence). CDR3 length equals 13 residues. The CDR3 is CASSIAVGDTQYF. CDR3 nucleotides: TGTGCCAGTAGTATCGCGGTCGGTGATACGCAGTATTTT.

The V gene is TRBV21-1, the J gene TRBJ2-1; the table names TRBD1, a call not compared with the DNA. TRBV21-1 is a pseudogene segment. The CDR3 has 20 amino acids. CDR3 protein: CASSEARGTGHKFSYNEQFF. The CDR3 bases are TGTGCCAGCAGCGAAGCCCGCGGGACAGGGCACAAATTCTCCTACAATGAGCAGTTCTTC.

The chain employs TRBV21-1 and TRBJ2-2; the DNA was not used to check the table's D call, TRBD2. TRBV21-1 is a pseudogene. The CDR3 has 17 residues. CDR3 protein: CASSKAVTLADTGELFF. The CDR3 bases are TGTGCCAGCAGCAAAGCAGTCACCCTAGCCGACACCGGGGAGCTGTTTTTT.

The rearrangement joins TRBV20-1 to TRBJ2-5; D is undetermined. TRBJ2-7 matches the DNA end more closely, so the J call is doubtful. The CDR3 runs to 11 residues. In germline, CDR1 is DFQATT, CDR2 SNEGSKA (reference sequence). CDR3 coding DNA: TGCAGTGCTAGGTCTTCCTACGAGCAGTACTTC. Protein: CSARSSYEQYF.